This TCR beta chain comes out of a study of cytomegalovirus exposure and HLA in healthy donors. As for the study in general: The 110 million or so unique TCR beta sequences, from about 180 million T cells, were found by an earlier analysis. The study's early data release held tens of millions of unique TCRs from HLA-typed donors.

Looked up from germline, CDR1 is MDHEN and CDR2 is SYDVKM. The CDR3 is 15 amino acids. Between the trimmed V and J ends, which lost 3 bases and 5 bases, there was a span of 16 bases. At collection, donors were nominally healthy, but unrecorded immune exposures were probable. In the PCR, 60 Vbeta and 13 Jbeta primers were used. Here immunoSEQ multiplex PCR was the method, and the copy in TCRdb shows in-frame clones only, minus some. This sample carries tens of thousands of clones, with roughly 3.5% going to the ten biggest clones. The sample comprised PBMCs. The sequence was obtained from a woman between 40 and 55 years old in good health and CMV-seropositive. J is TRBJ2-5 and V is TRBV28; tentatively, D is TRBD2 (6 bases). The CDR3 here is CASSFGREFEETQYF. CDR3 in DNA: TGTGCCAGCAGTTTCGGCCGGGAGTTCGAGGAGACCCAGTACTTC. The full variable domain, rest sourced from reference TRBV28 and TRBJ2-5, is DVKVTQSSRYLVKRTGEKVFLECVQDMDHENMFWYRQDPGLGLRLIYFSYDVKMKEKGDIPEGYSVSREKKERFSLILESASTNQTSMYLCASSFGREFEETQYFGPGTRLLVL.